These T cell receptor beta chains were read from a single sample in a study of CD8+ T cells in alopecia areata. The method was immunoSEQ multiplex PCR; TCRdb's version includes in-frame clones alone and lacks a portion of them. In the table there are nearly 110,000 clones, 84% of which are singletons. The input for sequencing was CD8+ T cells sorted from blood, taken at week 24, from a patient treated with tofacitinib. The receptors here all came from a human donor with alopecia areata. Both conserved end residues are trimmed from each CDR3. A D gene is named only where the DNA matches it firmly.

D gene: NA; V gene: TRBV28; CDR3 protein: ASSYFGLEETQY
D gene: NA; V gene: TRBV4-1; CDR3 protein: ASSHGTGSYEQY
D gene: NA; V gene: TRBV6-5; CDR3 protein: ASSPGDYGYT
D gene: NA; V gene: TRBV4-1; CDR3 protein: ASSRTISTEQF
D gene: NA; V gene: TRBV30; CDR3 protein: AGVGSGYT
D gene: NA; V gene: TRBV15; CDR3 protein: ATSSRREFYEKLF
D gene: TRBD2; V gene: TRBV6-5; CDR3 protein: ASSYSKLAGGSEQF
D gene: NA; V gene: TRBV2; CDR3 protein: ASSSKWVVNTEAF
D gene: NA; V gene: TRBV7-9; CDR3 protein: ASSTTDSRKNIQY
D gene: TRBD1; V gene: TRBV29-1; CDR3 protein: SVVTGVDTGELF
D gene: NA; V gene: TRBV27; CDR3 protein: ASSLGRPYEQY
D gene: NA; V gene: TRBV27; CDR3 protein: ASSPTFTDTQY
D gene: NA; V gene: TRBV29-1; CDR3 protein: SVEGGDTQY
D gene: TRBD2; V gene: TRBV29-1; CDR3 protein: SVTVAGGYGRADTQY
D gene: TRBD1; V gene: TRBV11-2; CDR3 protein: ASSLVGQGVTGELF
D gene: NA; V gene: TRBV27; CDR3 protein: ASSPSTRADSPLH
D gene: NA; V gene: TRBV7-9; CDR3 protein: ASSLTYEQY
D gene: TRBD2; V gene: TRBV4-3; CDR3 protein: ASSQEESGGAGETQY
D gene: TRBD1; V gene: TRBV6-5; CDR3 protein: ASSLGTGVVNEQF
D gene: TRBD1; V gene: TRBV7-9; CDR3 protein: ASSPRSVTGDGETQY
D gene: NA; V gene: TRBV5-1; CDR3 protein: ASSLFPGQQF
D gene: NA; V gene: TRBV23-1; CDR3 protein: ASSQSQYRPGY
D gene: NA; V gene: TRBV13; CDR3 protein: ASSLGRASGETQY
D gene: NA; V gene: TRBV6-6; CDR3 protein: ASSYQIEGVEQF
D gene: NA; V gene: TRBV29-1; CDR3 protein: SVPPANHQETQY
D gene: NA; V gene: TRBV7-8; CDR3 protein: ASSLSHGVNSYNEQF
D gene: NA; V gene: TRBV2; CDR3 protein: ASSDPGTQVDTQY
D gene: TRBD1; V gene: TRBV4-3; CDR3 protein: ASSRGQGATDTQY
D gene: NA; V gene: TRBV4-3; CDR3 protein: ASSQDSGDSSYEQY
D gene: NA; V gene: TRBV2; CDR3 protein: ASSSRGGNSYNEQF
D gene: NA; V gene: TRBV7-6; CDR3 protein: ASSPAAGWNTEAF
D gene: TRBD2; V gene: TRBV4-2; CDR3 protein: ASSQEGAGGYNEQF
D gene: NA; V gene: TRBV25-1; CDR3 protein: ASSTSGANVLT
D gene: NA; V gene: TRBV21-1; CDR3 protein: ASSTLSGQGYEQY
D gene: TRBD2; V gene: TRBV4-1; CDR3 protein: ASSSKRGGKETQY